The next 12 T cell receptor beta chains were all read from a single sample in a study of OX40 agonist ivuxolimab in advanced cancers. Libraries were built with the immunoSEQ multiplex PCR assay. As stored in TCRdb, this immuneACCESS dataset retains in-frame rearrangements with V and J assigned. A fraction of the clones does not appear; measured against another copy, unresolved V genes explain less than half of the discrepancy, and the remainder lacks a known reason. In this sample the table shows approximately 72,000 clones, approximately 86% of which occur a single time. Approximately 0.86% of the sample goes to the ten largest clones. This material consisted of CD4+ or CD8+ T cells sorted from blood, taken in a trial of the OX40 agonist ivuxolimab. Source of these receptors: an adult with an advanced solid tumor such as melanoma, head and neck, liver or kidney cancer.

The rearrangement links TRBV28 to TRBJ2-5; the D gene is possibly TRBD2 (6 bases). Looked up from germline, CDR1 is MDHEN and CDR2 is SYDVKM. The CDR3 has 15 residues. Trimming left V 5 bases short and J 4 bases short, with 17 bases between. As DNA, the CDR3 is TGTGCCAGCAGTGGCGCCGGGACTGTGAGAGAGACCCAGTACTTC. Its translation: CASSGAGTVRETQYF.

The CDR3 here is CASSWGQGRNQPQHF. CDR3 coding DNA: TGTGCCAGCAGCTGGGGACAGGGTCGGAATCAGCCCCAGCATTTT. The V and J genes are TRBV27 and TRBJ1-5; TRBD1 matches 9 bases. The CDR3 spans 15 residues. CDR1 is MNHEY, CDR2 SMNVEV, per germline (reference sequence). The V segment lost 6 bases and the J segment 4 bases; nucleotides outside the gene matches: 7.

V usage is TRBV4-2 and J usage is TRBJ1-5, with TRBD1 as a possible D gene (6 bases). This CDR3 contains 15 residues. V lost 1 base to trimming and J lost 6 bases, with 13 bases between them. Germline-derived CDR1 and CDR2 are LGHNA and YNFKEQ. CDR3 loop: CASSQARQAGQPQHF. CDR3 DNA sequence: TGTGCCAGCAGCCAAGCCCGACAGGCTGGTCAGCCCCAGCATTTT.

Here the CDR3 reads CASSLQDREGEQYF. The CDR3 DNA reads as TGTGCCAGCAGTTTGCAGGACAGGGAGGGCGAGCAGTACTTC. The chain has TRBV28 and TRBJ2-7, with D tentatively TRBD1 (8 bases). V was shortened by 3 bases and J by 6 bases, with 15 bases between the two germline ends. The CDR3 is made up of 14 amino acids. CDR1 and CDR2 from the germline V gene are MDHEN and SYDVKM.

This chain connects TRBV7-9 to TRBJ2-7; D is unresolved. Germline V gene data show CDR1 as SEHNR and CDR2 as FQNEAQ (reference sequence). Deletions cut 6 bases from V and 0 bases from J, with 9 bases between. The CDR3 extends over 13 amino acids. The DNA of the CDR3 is TGTGCCAGCAGTCCTTCGGGCTCCTACGAGCAGTACTTC. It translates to CASSPSGSYEQYF.

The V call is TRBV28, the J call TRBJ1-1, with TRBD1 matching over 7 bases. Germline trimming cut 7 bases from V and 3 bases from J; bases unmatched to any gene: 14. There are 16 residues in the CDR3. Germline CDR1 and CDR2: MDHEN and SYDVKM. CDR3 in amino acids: CASTSLPGQKDTEAFF. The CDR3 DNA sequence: TGTGCCAGCACTTCCCTGCCGGGACAGAAGGACACTGAAGCTTTCTTT.

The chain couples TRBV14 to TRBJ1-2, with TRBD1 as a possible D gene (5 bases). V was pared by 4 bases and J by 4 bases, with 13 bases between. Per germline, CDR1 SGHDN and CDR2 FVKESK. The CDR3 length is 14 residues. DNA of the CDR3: TGTGCCAGCAGCCCCCAGACAGCGACCTATGGCTACACCTTC. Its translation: CASSPQTATYGYTF.

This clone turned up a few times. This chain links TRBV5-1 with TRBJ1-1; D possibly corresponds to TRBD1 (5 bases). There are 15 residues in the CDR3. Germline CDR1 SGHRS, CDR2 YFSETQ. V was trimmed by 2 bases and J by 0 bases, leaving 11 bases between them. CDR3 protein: CASSFLGGMNTEAFF. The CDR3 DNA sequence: TGCGCCAGCAGCTTCCTGGGGGGAATGAACACTGAAGCTTTCTTT. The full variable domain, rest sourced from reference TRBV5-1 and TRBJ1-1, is KAGVTQTPRYLIKTRGQQVTLSCSPISGHRSVSWYQQTPGQGLQFLFEYFSETQRNKGNFPGRFSGRQFSNSRSEMNVSTLELGDSALYLCASSFLGGMNTEAFFGQGTRLTVV.

The CDR3 sequence: CASSPKVFSYEQYF. The CDR3 coding sequence is TGTGCCAGCAGCCCGAAAGTGTTCTCCTACGAGCAGTACTTC. The chain links TRBV7-6 to TRBJ2-7; D is unclear. The CDR3 spans 14 residues. With 5 bases removed from V and 0 bases from J, the gap between germline ends came to 11 bases. CDR1 SGHVS and CDR2 FNYEAQ come from the germline V gene.

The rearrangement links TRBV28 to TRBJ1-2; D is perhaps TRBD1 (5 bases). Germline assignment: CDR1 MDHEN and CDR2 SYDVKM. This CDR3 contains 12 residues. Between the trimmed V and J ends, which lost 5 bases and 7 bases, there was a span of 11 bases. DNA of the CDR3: TGTGCCAGCAGTGAGACAGTTGTTGGCTACACCTTC. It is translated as CASSETVVGYTF.

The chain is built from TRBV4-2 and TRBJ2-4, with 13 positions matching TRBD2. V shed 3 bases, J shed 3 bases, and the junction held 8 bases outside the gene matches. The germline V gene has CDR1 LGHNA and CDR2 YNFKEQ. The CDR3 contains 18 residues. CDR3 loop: CASSQAGLAGVGKNIQYF. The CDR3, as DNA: TGTGCCAGCAGCCAGGCCGGACTAGCGGGAGTGGGCAAAAACATTCAGTACTTC.

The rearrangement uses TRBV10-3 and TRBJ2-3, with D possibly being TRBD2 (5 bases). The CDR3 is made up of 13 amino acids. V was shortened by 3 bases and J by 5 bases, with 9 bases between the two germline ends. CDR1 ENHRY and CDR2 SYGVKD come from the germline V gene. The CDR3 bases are TGTGCCATCAGTGACGCAGAGGGAGATACGCAGTATTTT. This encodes CAISDAEGDTQYF.